This section outlines one TCR beta chain sequence together with its context. A read error is possible here, since a much larger clone lies one base away. The sample comes from a study of T-cell reconstitution after alpha-beta-depleted transplantation in children. Unique molecular identifiers featured in how the TCRbeta library was prepared. Using its own MiXCR run on the PCR reads, TCRdb lists one record per CDR3 protein. This table holds about 370,000 distinct CDR3 sequences, around 21% found once. This CDR3 has 15 amino acids. The chain links TRBV12-3 or TRBV12-4 to TRBJ2-1; perhaps TRBD2 as D (5 bases). Sequenced material: PBMCs from the stem cell graft donor, taken from the stem cell graft. The sequence was obtained from a human donor who donated a stem cell graft to a child with acute myeloid leukemia. The CDR3 sequence: CVVSGGLSSYNEQFF. The CDR3 nucleotides read TGTGTCGTGTCTGGAGGCCTGAGCTCCTACAATGAGCAGTTCTTC.